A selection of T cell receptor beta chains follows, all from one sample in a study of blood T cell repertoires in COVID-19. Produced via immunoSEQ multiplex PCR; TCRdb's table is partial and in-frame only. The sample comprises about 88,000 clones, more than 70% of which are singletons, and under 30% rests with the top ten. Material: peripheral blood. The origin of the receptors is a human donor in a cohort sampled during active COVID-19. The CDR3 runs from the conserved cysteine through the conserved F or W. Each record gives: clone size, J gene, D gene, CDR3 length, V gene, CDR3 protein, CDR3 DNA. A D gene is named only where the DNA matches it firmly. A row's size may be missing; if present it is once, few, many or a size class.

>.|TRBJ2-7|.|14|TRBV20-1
CSASQGLIAYEQYF
TGCAGTGCTAGTCAGGGCTTAATTGCCTACGAGCAGTACTTC
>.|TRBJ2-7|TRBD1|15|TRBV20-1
CSASNPGQGSYEQYF
TGCAGTGCTAGTAACCCGGGACAGGGTTCTTACGAGCAGTACTTC
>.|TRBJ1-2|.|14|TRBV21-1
CASSPSRGNHGYTF
TGTGCCAGCAGCCCCTCAAGGGGGAACCATGGCTACACCTTC
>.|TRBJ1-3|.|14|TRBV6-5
CASRHRATLNTIYF
TGTGCCAGCAGGCACAGGGCCACGTTGAACACCATATATTTT
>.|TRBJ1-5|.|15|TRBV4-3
CASSQDRWTDQPQHF
TGCGCCAGCAGCCAAGATAGGTGGACAGATCAGCCCCAGCATTTT
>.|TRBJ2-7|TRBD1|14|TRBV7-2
CASHGQGNSYEQYF
TGTGCCAGCCATGGACAGGGCAATTCCTACGAGCAGTACTTC
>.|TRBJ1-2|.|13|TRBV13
CASSLRLSGGYTF
TGTGCCAGCAGCTTACGTCTTTCAGGAGGCTACACCTTC
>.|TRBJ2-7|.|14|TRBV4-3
CASSQDDRPYEQYF
TGCGCCAGCAGCCAAGACGACAGGCCCTACGAGCAGTACTTC
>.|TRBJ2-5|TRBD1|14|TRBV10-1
CASRTGGSQETQYF
TGCGCCAGCAGGACAGGGGGTTCTCAAGAGACCCAGTACTTC
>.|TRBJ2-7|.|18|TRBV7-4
CASSLMDGVAQSSYEQYF
TGTGCCAGCAGCTTAATGGATGGTGTAGCTCAAAGCTCCTACGAGCAGTACTTC
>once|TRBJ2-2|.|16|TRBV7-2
CASSLSPAANTGELFF
TGTGCCAGCAGCTTAAGCCCAGCGGCGAACACCGGGGAGCTGTTTTTT
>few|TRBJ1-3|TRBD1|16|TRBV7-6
CASSLQGFATGNTIYF
TGTGCCAGCAGCCTACAGGGGTTCGCGACGGGAAACACCATATATTTT
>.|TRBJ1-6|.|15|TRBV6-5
CASSPGTPANSPLHF
TGTGCCAGCAGTCCCGGGACTCCGGCGAATTCACCCCTCCACTTT
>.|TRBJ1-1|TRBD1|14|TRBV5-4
CASSPPDRVTEAFF
TGTGCCAGCAGCCCTCCGGACAGGGTAACTGAAGCTTTCTTT
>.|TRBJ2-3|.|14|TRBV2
CASSASSGTDTQYF
TGTGCCAGCAGTGCCTCTAGCGGCACAGATACGCAGTATTTT
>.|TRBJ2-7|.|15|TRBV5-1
CASSPALGQAYEQYF
TGCGCCAGCAGCCCTGCCCTGGGACAAGCTTACGAGCAGTACTTC
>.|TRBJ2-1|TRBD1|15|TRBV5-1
CASSLYRQGGNEQFF
TGCGCCAGCAGTCTTTACCGACAGGGCGGAAATGAGCAGTTCTTC
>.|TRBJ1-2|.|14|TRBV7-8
CASSLEVRGYGYTF
TGTGCCAGCAGCTTAGAAGTTCGAGGCTATGGCTACACCTTC
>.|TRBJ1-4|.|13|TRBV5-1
CASSSTTDEKLFF
TGCGCCAGCAGCTCCACGACAGATGAAAAACTGTTTTTT
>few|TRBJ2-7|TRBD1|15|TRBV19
CASSIGQGSSYEQYF
TGTGCCAGTAGTATAGGACAGGGGTCTTCCTACGAGCAGTACTTC
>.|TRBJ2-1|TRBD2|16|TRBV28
CASTSGLAASYNEQFF
TGTGCCAGCACCTCGGGACTAGCGGCCTCCTACAATGAGCAGTTCTTC
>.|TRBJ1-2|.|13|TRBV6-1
CASSDMGGYGYTF
TGTGCCAGCAGTGATATGGGGGGCTATGGCTACACCTTC
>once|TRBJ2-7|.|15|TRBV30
CAWSSRDSSKHEQYF
TGTGCCTGGAGTAGCAGGGATAGCTCAAAACACGAGCAGTACTTC
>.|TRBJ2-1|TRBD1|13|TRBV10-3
CAITAGGYNEQFF
TGTGCCATCACGGCAGGGGGCTACAATGAGCAGTTCTTC
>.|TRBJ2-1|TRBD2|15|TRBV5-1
CASRRAGGTYNEQFF
TGCGCCAGCAGGAGGGCGGGGGGAACCTACAATGAGCAGTTCTTC
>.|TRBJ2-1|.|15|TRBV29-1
CSVDGGLDSYNEQFF
TGCAGCGTTGATGGAGGACTCGACTCCTACAATGAGCAGTTCTTC
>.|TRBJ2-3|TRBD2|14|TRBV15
CATKLAGSTDTQYF
TGTGCCACCAAATTAGCGGGGAGCACAGATACGCAGTATTTT
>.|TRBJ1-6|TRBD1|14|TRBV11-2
CASSTGQGVSPLHF
TGTGCCAGCAGCACAGGACAGGGGGTCTCACCCCTCCACTTT
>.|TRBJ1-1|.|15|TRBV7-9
CASSPTGGGSTEAFF
TGTGCCAGCAGCCCAACGGGGGGGGGTTCCACTGAAGCTTTCTTT
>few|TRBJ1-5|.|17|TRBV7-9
CASSLMKGPHSNQPQHF
TGTGCCAGCAGCTTAATGAAGGGGCCTCATAGCAATCAGCCCCAGCATTTT
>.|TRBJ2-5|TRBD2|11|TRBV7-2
CASRGGETQYF
TGTGCCAGCCGGGGGGGTGAGACCCAGTACTTC
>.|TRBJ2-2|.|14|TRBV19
CASNDDKDTGELFF
TGTGCCAGTAATGACGACAAAGACACCGGGGAGCTGTTTTTT
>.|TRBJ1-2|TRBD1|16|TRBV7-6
CASSLAKGAGDYGYTF
TGTGCCAGCAGCTTAGCGAAGGGGGCCGGCGACTATGGCTACACCTTC
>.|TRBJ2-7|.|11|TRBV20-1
CSAPRSYEQYF
TGCAGTGCCCCGCGGAGCTACGAGCAGTACTTC
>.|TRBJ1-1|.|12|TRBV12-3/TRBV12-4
CASSFLNTEAFF
TGTGCCAGCAGTTTTTTAAACACTGAAGCTTTCTTT
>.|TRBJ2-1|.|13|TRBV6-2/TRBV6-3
CASSYSKPEEQFF
TGTGCCAGCAGTTACTCGAAGCCTGAGGAGCAGTTCTTC
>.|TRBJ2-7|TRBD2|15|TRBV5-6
CASSSEGLANYEQYF
TGTGCCAGCAGCTCGGAAGGACTAGCAAACTACGAGCAGTACTTC
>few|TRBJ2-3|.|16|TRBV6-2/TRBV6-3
CASSYDSLGVTDTQYF
TGTGCCAGCAGTTACGACTCGCTGGGAGTCACAGATACGCAGTATTTT
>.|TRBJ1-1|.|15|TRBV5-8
CASMRLEGWDTEAFF
TGTGCCAGCATGCGATTGGAGGGGTGGGACACTGAAGCTTTCTTT
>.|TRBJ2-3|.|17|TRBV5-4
CASSRILSGVSSDTQYF
TGTGCCAGCAGCCGAATCCTCAGTGGAGTGAGCTCAGATACGCAGTATTTT
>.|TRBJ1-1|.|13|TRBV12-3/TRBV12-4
CASSLAANTEAFF
TGTGCCAGCAGTTTAGCAGCGAACACTGAAGCTTTCTTT
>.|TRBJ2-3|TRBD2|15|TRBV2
CASSEGLADTDTQYF
TGTGCCAGCAGTGAAGGGCTAGCGGACACAGATACGCAGTATTTT
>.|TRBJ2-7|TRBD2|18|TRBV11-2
CASTPDSLLAGASYEQYF
TGTGCCAGCACCCCGGACAGTTTACTAGCGGGGGCGTCCTACGAGCAGTACTTC
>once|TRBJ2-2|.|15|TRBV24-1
CATNPGHSNTGELFF
TGTGCCACGAATCCGGGACACTCAAACACCGGGGAGCTGTTTTTT
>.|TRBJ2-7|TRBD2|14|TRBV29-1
CSVEIAGDRYEQYF
TGCAGCGTTGAAATAGCGGGAGACCGCTACGAGCAGTACTTC
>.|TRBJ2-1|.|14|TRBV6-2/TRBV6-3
CASSPRESYNEQFF
TGTGCCAGCAGCCCGAGGGAATCCTACAATGAGCAGTTCTTC